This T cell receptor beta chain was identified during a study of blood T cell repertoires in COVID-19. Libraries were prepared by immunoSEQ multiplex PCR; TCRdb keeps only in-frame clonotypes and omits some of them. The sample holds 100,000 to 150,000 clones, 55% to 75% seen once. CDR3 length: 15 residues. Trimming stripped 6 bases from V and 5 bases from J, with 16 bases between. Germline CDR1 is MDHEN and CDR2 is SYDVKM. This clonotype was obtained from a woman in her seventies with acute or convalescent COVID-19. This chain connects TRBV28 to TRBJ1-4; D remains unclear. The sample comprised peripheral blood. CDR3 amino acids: CASRSQNGWNEKLFF. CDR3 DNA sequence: TGTGCCAGCAGGTCTCAAAACGGGTGGAATGAAAAACTGTTTTTT.